One sample yielded the 24 T cell receptor beta chains listed below, sequenced in a study of blood T cell repertoires in COVID-19. The repertoire was sequenced with immunoSEQ multiplex PCR; TCRdb's copy has only in-frame clones and lacks some. The table lists tens of thousands of clones, more than 75% of them singletons. Sequencing used peripheral blood. These receptors all stem from a human donor with acute or convalescent COVID-19. The donor label of this sample is uncertain.

This clone was counted only a few times. This chain connects TRBV5-1 to TRBJ2-2; 9 bases fit TRBD1. CDR3 size: 16 residues. Per germline, CDR1 SGHRS and CDR2 YFSETQ. Trimming took 7 bases from V and 4 from J; bases not matched to a gene: 11. The CDR3: CASAPGQGYGTGELFF. As DNA, the CDR3 is TGCGCCAGCGCCCCGGGACAGGGTTACGGCACCGGGGAGCTGTTTTTT.

The rearrangement links TRBV3-1 (or the pseudogene TRBV3-2) to TRBJ2-1, with 8 bases fitting TRBD2. Unmatched junction bases numbered 11, after V lost 4 bases and J lost 15 bases. CDR3 length: 13 amino acids. Per germline, CDR1 LGHDT and CDR2 YNNKEL (reference sequence). CDR3 in amino acids: CASSPRSGRGPFF. CDR3 nucleotide sequence: TGTGCCAGCAGCCCCAGAAGCGGGAGAGGACCGTTCTTC.

This chain uses TRBV9 with TRBJ2-3; 7 bases are shared with TRBD1. The CDR3 covers 15 residues. Germline V lookup: CDR1 SGDLS, CDR2 YYNGEE. Unmatched junction bases numbered 6, after V lost 0 bases and J lost 5 bases. The CDR3 nucleotides read TGTGCCAGCAGCGTAGCCCGAGGGGGCAGAGATACGCAGTATTTT. Its protein is CASSVARGGRDTQYF.

The CDR3 DNA reads TGTGCCAGCAGTTTCCCACTCTCAGGCGAGCAGTACTTC. Protein sequence: CASSFPLSGEQYF. The gene calls are TRBV27 and TRBJ2-7; D call uncertain. Germline loops: CDR1 MNHEY, CDR2 SMNVEV (reference sequence). The CDR3 runs 13 residues. V lost 3 bases, J lost 6 bases, and 12 bases lay in between.

The chain employs TRBV27 and TRBJ1-1; D gene ambiguous. The CDR3 is made up of 18 amino acids. Germline loops: CDR1 MNHEY, CDR2 SMNVEV (reference sequence). Trimming pared 5 bases from V and 0 bases from J, leaving 22 bases between. The CDR3 sequence: CASSPLAVAELMNTEAFF. DNA for the CDR3: TGTGCCAGCAGTCCGTTAGCCGTCGCCGAGCTCATGAACACTGAAGCTTTCTTT.

V usage is TRBV29-1 and J usage is TRBJ2-5, with D possibly being TRBD2 (5 bases). The CDR3 covers 12 residues. V lost 6 bases, J lost 1 base, and 9 bases lay in between. Germline CDR1 reads SQVTM; CDR2 reads ANQGSEA. The CDR3 here is CSVTDFQETQYF. The CDR3 region has the DNA TGCAGCGTCACGGACTTCCAAGAGACCCAGTACTTC.

This clone turned up a few times. The rearrangement uses TRBV4-3 and TRBJ2-2; 9 bases are shared with TRBD2. Trimming at V came to 11 bases and at J to 0 bases, leaving 10 bases not matched to a gene. CDR1 is LGHNA and CDR2 is YSLEER in the germline V gene. CDR3 length: 16 amino acids. The CDR3 region is CARGGGREANTGELFF. The CDR3 DNA sequence: TGCGCCCGCGGGGGGGGGAGGGAGGCGAACACCGGGGAGCTGTTTTTT.

V gene TRBV6-6 combines with J gene TRBJ2-7, with a tentative D call TRBD2 (6 bases). Trimming pared 9 bases from V and 0 bases from J, leaving 12 bases between. This CDR3 spans 13 amino acids. Germline V gene data show CDR1 as MNHNY and CDR2 as SVGAGI (reference sequence). CDR3 in amino acids: CASRDSNSYEQYF. CDR3 DNA: TGTGCCAGTCGGGACTCGAACTCCTACGAGCAGTACTTC.

The chain links TRBV6-2 or TRBV6-3 to TRBJ2-1; tentatively, D is TRBD1 (5 bases). The CDR3 length is 14 residues. Trimming took off 2 bases at V and 5 bases at J, with 10 bases between the two ends. CDR1 and CDR2 from the germline V gene are MNHEY and SVGEGT. CDR3: CASSYSRQHNEQFF. The CDR3 nucleotides are TGTGCCAGCAGTTACAGTAGACAGCACAATGAGCAGTTCTTC.

The genes are TRBV5-1 and TRBJ1-3; TRBD1 matches at 8 bases. J lost 4 bases, V lost 4 bases, and 4 bases had no gene match. CDR3 length: 14 amino acids. The germline V gene encodes CDR1 SGHRS and CDR2 YFSETQ. Here the CDR3 DNA reads TGCGCCAGCAGCCCTGGGACAGGAGGAAACACCATATATTTT. Translation gives CASSPGTGGNTIYF.

The gene calls are TRBV7-3 and TRBJ1-1; D perhaps matches TRBD1 (5 bases). The CDR3 extends over 14 amino acids. The germline V gene has CDR1 SGHTA and CDR2 FQGTGA. Trimming left V 0 bases short and J 1 base short, with 6 bases between. CDR3 sequence (DNA): TGTGCCAGCAGCTTAACGACAGCGAACACTGAAGCTTTCTTT. It codes for CASSLTTANTEAFF. The entire variable domain, with the rest obtained from reference TRBV7-3 and TRBJ1-1, is as follows: GAGVSQTPSNKVTEKGKYVELRCDPISGHTALYWYRQSLGQGPEFLIYFQGTGAADDSGLPNDRFFAVRPEGSVSTLKIQRTERGDSAVYLCASSLTTANTEAFFGQGTRLTVV.

This chain connects TRBV19 to TRBJ1-1, with D unclear. The V end lost 3 bases, the J end lost 1 base, and 9 bases lay between the germline ends. The CDR3 is 14 residues long. CDR1 is LNHDA and CDR2 is SQIVND in the germline V gene (reference sequence). The CDR3 nucleotides are TGTGCCAGTAGTATGCGGGAGGGGAACACTGAAGCTTTCTTT. Protein: CASSMREGNTEAFF.

The chain carries TRBV9 and TRBJ2-1; 7 nucleotides line up with TRBD1. The CDR3 runs 14 residues. V lost 0 bases to trimming and J lost 9 bases; unmatched junction nucleotides: 6. CDR1 SGDLS and CDR2 YYNGEE come from the germline V gene. The CDR3, as DNA: TGTGCCAGCAGCGTAGAAATGAGGGGGCCTGAGCAGTTCTTC. Translating it yields CASSVEMRGPEQFF. The whole variable domain, filled in from reference TRBV9 and TRBJ2-1, reads DSGVTQTPKHLITATGQRVTLRCSPRSGDLSVYWYQQSLDQGLQFLIQYYNGEERAKGNILERFSAQQFPDLHSELNLSSLELGDSALYFCASSVEMRGPEQFFGPGTRLTVL.

V usage is TRBV5-8 and J usage is TRBJ2-4; a possible D gene is TRBD1 (6 bases). Germline assignment: CDR1 SGHTS and CDR2 YDEGEE. Between the trimmed V and J ends, which lost 0 bases and 3 bases, there was a span of 13 bases. The CDR3 loop spans 16 amino acids. CDR3 sequence (DNA): TGTGCCAGCAGCTTGGGTTCAGGGGACGGCAAAAACATTCAGTACTTC. Amino acid sequence: CASSLGSGDGKNIQYF. The full variable domain, its missing parts supplied by reference TRBV5-8 and TRBJ2-4, is EAGVTQSPTHLIKTRGQQATLRCSPISGHTSVYWYQQALGLGLQFLLWYDEGEERNRGNFPPRFSGRQFPNYSSELNVNALELEDSALYLCASSLGSGDGKNIQYFGAGTRLSVL.

CDR3: CASSQDPGQPQHF. The CDR3 DNA is TGCGCCAGCAGCCAAGATCCGGGTCAGCCCCAGCATTTT. The chain combines TRBV4-1 with TRBJ1-5, with no clear D. Trimming took 0 bases from V and 6 from J, leaving 6 bases between them. The CDR3 is 13 residues long. Germline lookup yields CDR1 MGHRA and CDR2 YSYEKL.

The V call is TRBV6-6, the J call TRBJ1-1, with 8 bases identical to TRBD1. The ends lost 0 bases at V and 3 bases at J; junction bases unmatched: 0. CDR1 and CDR2 from the germline V gene are MNHNY and SVGAGI (reference sequence). The CDR3 length is 14 residues. This CDR3 reads CASSYSTGDTEAFF. CDR3 nucleotide sequence: TGTGCCAGCAGTTACTCGACAGGGGACACTGAAGCTTTCTTT.

This chain connects TRBV7-9 to TRBJ1-1, with D maybe TRBD1 (5 bases). This CDR3 has 12 amino acids. Germline V gene data show CDR1 as SEHNR and CDR2 as FQNEAQ (reference sequence). Trimming pared 2 bases from V and 11 bases from J, leaving 12 bases between. The CDR3 bases are TGTGCCAGCAGCTTATATCAGGGCTCGGCTTTCTTT. Amino acids: CASSLYQGSAFF.

This clone was seen just once. The chain uses TRBV4-1 and TRBJ2-3, with 11 bases identical to TRBD2. The CDR3 is 17 residues long. Germline CDR1 and CDR2: MGHRA and YSYEKL. V was clipped by 2 bases and J by 5 bases; unmatched bases: 9. CDR3 bases: TGCGCCAGCAGCCAACAGACTAGCGGGGTATCAGAAGATACGCAGTATTTT. It encodes CASSQQTSGVSEDTQYF.

V and J are TRBV28 and TRBJ2-1; TRBD2 matches at 7 bases. The germline V gene encodes CDR1 MDHEN and CDR2 SYDVKM. The V gene end was trimmed by 6 bases and the J gene end by 3 bases; junction bases not matched to a gene: 11. CDR3 size: 16 residues. The CDR3 is CASSPPRGGVYNEQFF. The CDR3 DNA sequence: TGTGCCAGCAGCCCCCCCCGGGGAGGGGTCTACAATGAGCAGTTCTTC. Full variable domain (missing parts from reference TRBV28 and TRBJ2-1): DVKVTQSSRYLVKRTGEKVFLECVQDMDHENMFWYRQDPGLGLRLIYFSYDVKMKEKGDIPEGYSVSREKKERFSLILESASTNQTSMYLCASSPPRGGVYNEQFFGPGTRLTVL.

The chain uses TRBV7-2 and TRBJ1-4; D gene unclear. The germline V gene has CDR1 SGHTA and CDR2 FQGNSA. Trimming cost V 1 base and J 5 bases, with 8 bases left between them. The CDR3 is 14 residues long. The CDR3: CASSLGSGNEKLFF. The CDR3 DNA sequence: TGTGCCAGCAGCTTAGGGTCCGGGAATGAAAAACTGTTTTTT.

CDR3 region: CANGGEGNEKLFF. The CDR3 coding sequence is TGTGCCAACGGCGGAGAGGGTAATGAAAAACTGTTTTTT. This chain links TRBV6-5 with TRBJ1-4, with D unresolved. Germline-derived CDR1 and CDR2 are MNHEY and SVGAGI. The CDR3 totals 13 residues. Trimming took off 10 bases at V and 4 bases at J, with 13 bases between the two ends.

The V and J genes are TRBV29-1 and TRBJ1-3; TRBD1 matches 7 bases. This CDR3 comprises 12 residues. V shed 5 bases, J shed 3 bases, and the junction held 1 base outside the gene matches. Germline CDR1 and CDR2: SQVTM and ANQGSEA. The CDR3 reads CSVTGDGNTIYF. In nucleotides, the CDR3 is TGCAGCGTTACAGGGGATGGAAACACCATATATTTT. Complete variable domain (other parts from reference TRBV29-1 and TRBJ1-3): SAVISQKPSRDICQRGTSLTIQCQVDSQVTMMFWYRQQPGQSLTLIATANQGSEATYESGFVIDKFPISRPNLTFSTLTVSNMSPEDSSIYLCSVTGDGNTIYFGEGSWLTVV.

The chain uses TRBV5-4 and TRBJ1-2; D is possibly TRBD1 (5 bases). CDR1 and CDR2 from the germline V gene are SGHNT and YYREEE (reference sequence). The CDR3 consists of 18 residues. V lost 2 bases and J 3 bases, leaving 23 bases between the germline ends. The CDR3 DNA follows: TGTGCCAGCAGCTTTGGTCCGGGGCAGGGAGGTTTAGACTATGGCTACACCTTC. Protein sequence: CASSFGPGQGGLDYGYTF.

This clone was counted only a few times. This chain connects TRBV7-6 to TRBJ2-7; a weak D match, TRBD2 (5 bases). Trimming cost V 1 base and J 0 bases, with 10 bases left between them. Germline V CDR1 and CDR2: SGHVS, FNYEAQ. CDR3 length equals 15 residues. CDR3 sequence: CASSLEVGVSYEQYF. The CDR3 nucleotides read TGTGCCAGCAGCTTAGAGGTGGGAGTCTCCTACGAGCAGTACTTC.